This section outlines one T cell receptor (beta chain) sequence together with its context. V was shortened by 0 bases and J by 4 bases, with 17 bases between the two germline ends. This CDR3 contains 16 residues. Germline CDR1 is SGDLS and CDR2 is YYNGEE. The sample comes from a study of OX40 agonist ivuxolimab in advanced cancers. Measured with immunoSEQ multiplex PCR; TCRdb has only the in-frame clones, and not every one. The repertoire holds some 50,000 clones, with approximately 82% as singletons. This chain links TRBV9 with TRBJ2-7; D possibly uses TRBD1 or TRBD2 (5 bases each). Sample: CD4+ or CD8+ T cells sorted from blood, taken in a trial of the OX40 agonist ivuxolimab. This sequence originates from an adult with an advanced solid tumor such as melanoma, head and neck, liver or kidney cancer. Written as DNA, the CDR3 is TGTGCCAGCAGCGTAGGGTCCCATATTGAGGGGTACGAGCAGTACTTC. Translating it yields CASSVGSHIEGYEQYF.